There are a few counts of the clone carrying this T cell receptor (beta chain). Its specificity is unknown. These data belong to a study of blood T cells in healthy people across ages. Sample-barcoded 5' priming and a J-beta primer mix drove a second PCR of roughly 6 to 12 cycles. Every molecule of cDNA carried a tag from a template-switch adaptor with 12 random nucleotides. TCRdb ran MiXCR on the 5' RACE reads and lists one entry per CDR3 protein. The data hold fewer than 2 million distinct CDR3 sequences, with 35% to 50% observed a single time. Around 10 milliliters of peripheral blood were drawn from each donor. Whole-study results and caveats: A roughly linear age-dependent decrease characterized TCR beta diversity per million T cells. Naive T cell percentage showed a strong correlation with the diversity of TCR beta.

Germline V gene sequence: CDR1 SGHRS, CDR2 YFSETQ. The CDR3 is made up of 13 amino acids. With 4 bases removed from V and 3 bases from J, the gap between germline ends came to 10 bases. This rearrangement joins TRBV5-1 to TRBJ1-2, with D perhaps TRBD1 (5 bases). Sequencing input: blood. This receptor was identified in a human donor in good health. In DNA form, the CDR3 reads TGCGCCAGCAGCGGCGCGACAGACTATGGCTACACCTTC. It codes for CASSGATDYGYTF. The entire variable domain, with the rest obtained from reference TRBV5-1 and TRBJ1-2, is as follows: KAGVTQTPRYLIKTRGQQVTLSCSPISGHRSVSWYQQTPGQGLQFLFEYFSETQRNKGNFPGRFSGRQFSNSRSEMNVSTLELGDSALYLCASSGATDYGYTFGSGTRLTVV.